The 10 T cell receptor beta chains listed next were all sequenced from one sample in a study of siplizumab effects on memory and regulatory T cells. TCRdb's table, derived via immunoSEQ multiplex PCR, lists solely in-frame clones and lacks some. The sample lists 99,000 or so clones, over 90% occurring once. The sample comprised non-Treg CD4+ T cells sorted from blood. These receptors were taken from a human donor in good health.

The genes are TRBV5-5 and TRBJ1-3; D not certain. The CDR3 is 17 amino acids. The germline V and J ends were trimmed by 0 bases and 0 bases, with 13 bases remaining between them. The germline gives CDR1 SGHKS, CDR2 YYEKEE (reference sequence). In DNA, the CDR3 is TGTGCCAGCAGCTTGGGTCCTGGGCGGAACTCTGGAAACACCATATATTTT. It codes for CASSLGPGRNSGNTIYF.

The rearrangement joins TRBV6-1 to TRBJ2-2; 7 bases agree with TRBD2. Germline CDR1 MNHNS, CDR2 SASEGT. Unmatched junction bases numbered 11, after V lost 6 bases and J lost 1 base. The CDR3 length is 17 residues. The CDR3: CASREWSASGNTGELFF. CDR3 in DNA: TGTGCCAGCAGGGAATGGAGCGCTAGCGGGAACACCGGGGAGCTGTTTTTT.

The chain employs TRBV29-1 and TRBJ1-1; D uncertain. The V and J ends lost 8 bases and 1 base respectively, with 11 bases between them. The CDR3 loop spans 12 amino acids. CDR1 and CDR2 (germline): SQVTM, ANQGSEA. CDR3 region: CSSIRGNTEAFF. CDR3 coding DNA: TGCAGCTCGATCCGGGGGAACACTGAAGCTTTCTTT.

J is TRBJ2-3 and V is TRBV28; D might be TRBD2 (7 bases). The CDR3 is made up of 15 amino acids. The germline V gene encodes CDR1 MDHEN and CDR2 SYDVKM. V gave up 5 bases and J gave up 4 bases, with 16 bases separating them. In DNA form, the CDR3 reads TGTGCCAGCAGTGTAACAGGGAGGGGGGCAGATACGCAGTATTTT. Protein: CASSVTGRGADTQYF.

This sequence joins TRBV13 and TRBJ1-1; D is unresolved. The V gene lost 5 bases and the J gene lost 1 base, with 8 bases spanning the gap. The CDR3 is made up of 13 amino acids. The V gene's germline CDR1 is PRHDT and CDR2 FYEKMQ (reference sequence). CDR3 DNA sequence: TGTGCCAGCAGCCCTCAGGCGAACACTGAAGCTTTCTTT. Its protein is CASSPQANTEAFF. The variable domain in full, with the rest retrieved from reference TRBV13 and TRBJ1-1, is AAGVIQSPRHLIKEKRETATLKCYPIPRHDTVYWYQQGPGQDPQFLISFYEKMQSDKGSIPDRFSAQQFSDYHSELNMSSLELGDSALYFCASSPQANTEAFFGQGTRLTVV.

A remark on this clone: Other DNA sequences in this specimen translate into the identical CDR3. The chain is built from TRBV18 and TRBJ2-7; possible D gene TRBD1, 6 bases. CDR3 length: 13 amino acids. Trimming removed 6 bases at V and 2 bases at J, with 11 bases between. Per germline, CDR1 KGHSH and CDR2 LQKENI. The CDR3 DNA follows: TGTGCCAGCTCCCCCGGGACAACCTACGAGCAGTACTTC. It encodes CASSPGTTYEQYF.

The chain uses TRBV28 and TRBJ2-3, with a possible D match to TRBD2 (5 bases). In germline, CDR1 is MDHEN, CDR2 SYDVKM. Trimming took off 8 bases at V and 4 bases at J, with 13 bases between the two ends. The CDR3 totals 13 residues. CDR3 sequence reads: CASRARAADTQYF. The CDR3 coding sequence is TGTGCCAGCCGGGCGAGGGCGGCAGATACGCAGTATTTT. The complete variable domain, with remaining parts taken from reference TRBV28 and TRBJ2-3, reads DVKVTQSSRYLVKRTGEKVFLECVQDMDHENMFWYRQDPGLGLRLIYFSYDVKMKEKGDIPEGYSVSREKKERFSLILESASTNQTSMYLCASRARAADTQYFGPGTRLTVL.

The chain recombines TRBV7-2 with TRBJ2-7; no clear D gene. V was shortened by 1 base and J by 3 bases, with 4 bases between the two germline ends. This CDR3 has 12 residues. CDR1 SGHTA and CDR2 FQGNSA come from the germline V gene. The CDR3 sequence is CASSLVGYEQYF. The CDR3 DNA reads TGTGCCAGCAGCTTAGTGGGCTACGAGCAGTACTTC. Complete variable domain (other parts from reference TRBV7-2 and TRBJ2-7): GAGVSQSPSNKVTEKGKDVELRCDPISGHTALYWYRQSLGQGLEFLIYFQGNSAPDKSGLPSDRFSAERTGGSVSTLTIQRTQQEDSAVYLCASSLVGYEQYFGPGTRLTVT.

J is TRBJ2-7 and V is TRBV5-1; possible D gene TRBD1, 6 bases. The V and J ends lost 0 bases and 7 bases respectively, with 17 bases between them. CDR3 length: 15 residues. The germline V gene encodes CDR1 SGHRS and CDR2 YFSETQ. The CDR3 nucleotides read TGCGCCAGCAGCTTGGGAGACATCCGAAGGGGGGAGCAGTACTTC. Amino acid sequence: CASSLGDIRRGEQYF.

The rearrangement joins TRBV5-4 to TRBJ2-4, with D maybe TRBD2 (5 bases). With 0 bases removed from V and 0 bases from J, the gap between germline ends came to 10 bases. Per germline, CDR1 SGHNT and CDR2 YYREEE (reference sequence). This CDR3 region has 16 residues. Here the CDR3 reads CASSLVGDLAKNIQYF. CDR3 sequence (DNA): TGTGCCAGCAGCTTGGTGGGAGACCTAGCCAAAAACATTCAGTACTTC.